This T cell receptor beta chain comes out of a study of T cell repertoires in cytomegalovirus infection. The wider study: CMV epitopes that were recently identified and HLA-C-restricted were used alongside well-studied HLA-B-restricted ones. It was the public TCR beta signatures that indicated both CMV infection and matching HLA type.

Germline V gene data show CDR1 as LNHDA and CDR2 as SQIVND (reference sequence). J was trimmed by 1 base and V by 5 bases; bases with no gene match: 7. The CDR3 consists of 16 residues. TCRdb called the reads again in MiXCR, with one record for every CDR3 protein. The sample has nearly 700,000 distinct CDR3 sequences; around a third are singletons. Concerning this clonotype itself: Its antigen is still unknown.

Study outcomes and limitations: The study found HLA-C-restricted CMV-specific TCR beta clonotypes dominating the ex vivo response.

The material sequenced was cultured PBMCs, taken from culture after CMV antigen stimulation. This clonotype was sampled from a human donor in good health (CMV status not recorded). Some clones in this sample may be carry-over from other donors' samples. The chain uses TRBV19 and TRBJ2-5; 10 bases align to TRBD2. This chain's CDR3 is CASSSTSGVFQETQYF. CDR3 in DNA: TGTGCCAGTAGTTCTACTAGCGGGGTGTTCCAAGAGACCCAGTACTTC.